The 19 T cell receptor beta chains reported below all come from one sample, sequenced in a study of blood T cells in healthy people across ages. It was with a sample-barcoded 5' primer and a J-beta primer mix that a second PCR of about 7 to 12 cycles was run. TCRdb itself ran the 5' RACE reads through MiXCR, one entry per CDR3 protein. The table includes some 900,000 distinct CDR3 sequences, about 44% detected once. Material: blood. These receptors came from a young man in good health.

The chain links TRBV29-1 to TRBJ2-7; 7 bases align to TRBD1. Looked up from germline, CDR1 is SQVTM and CDR2 is ANQGSEA. The CDR3 length is 15 residues. The junction had 6 bases not matched to a gene; V was cut back by 0 bases and J by 1 base. The CDR3 DNA reads TGCAGCGTTGAAGATCCTGTCAGGGGGTCCTACGAGCAGTACTTC. Translation: CSVEDPVRGSYEQYF.

V usage is TRBV9 and J usage is TRBJ2-1, with 8 bases identical to TRBD1. This CDR3 region has 16 residues. After removal of 2 bases from V and 6 bases from J, the junction contained 10 bases not matched to a gene. Germline V gene data show CDR1 as SGDLS and CDR2 as YYNGEE. CDR3 in amino acids: CASSVQGQGTCNEQFF. The CDR3 region has the DNA TGTGCCAGCAGCGTTCAAGGACAGGGAACCTGCAATGAGCAGTTCTTC.

This sequence joins TRBV5-6 and TRBJ2-5, with D perhaps TRBD1 (5 bases). Germline V gene data show CDR1 as SGHDT and CDR2 as YYEEEE. V shed 4 bases and J shed 2 bases, with 15 bases lying between them. This CDR3 contains 15 residues. The CDR3 sequence is CASSHAGQGQETQYF. The DNA of the CDR3 is TGTGCCAGCAGCCACGCCGGCCAGGGACAAGAGACCCAGTACTTC.

This clonotype was observed a few times. This chain joins TRBV6-2 or TRBV6-3 and TRBJ2-5; D possibly corresponds to TRBD1 (6 bases). V shed 5 bases and J shed 1 base, with 8 bases lying between them. The CDR3 consists of 13 residues. The V gene's germline CDR1 is MNHEY and CDR2 SVGEGT. CDR3 bases: TGTGCCAGCAGTGACAGGTTCCAAGAGACCCAGTACTTC. The encoded protein is CASSDRFQETQYF.

CDR3 amino acids: CASRTDSGGNQPQHF. The CDR3 coding sequence is TGTGCCAGCAGGACTGACAGCGGTGGCAATCAGCCCCAGCATTTT. V and J are TRBV28 and TRBJ1-5, with D perhaps matching TRBD1 (5 bases). The length of the CDR3 is 15 residues. CDR1 and CDR2 from the germline V gene are MDHEN and SYDVKM. Deletions cut 6 bases from V and 2 bases from J, with 14 bases between.

A word on this clonotype: A much larger clone sits a single nucleotide away, making a read error possible. V and J are TRBV10-2 and TRBJ1-1, with D hard to call. Looked up from germline, CDR1 is WSHSY and CDR2 is SAAADI. The CDR3 consists of 13 residues. Trimming removed 8 bases at V and 1 base at J, with 11 bases between. Written as DNA, the CDR3 is TGCGCCAGCGGGTGGACCGGGAACACTGAAGCTTTCTTT. Protein sequence: CASGWTGNTEAFF.

This chain joins TRBV10-3 and TRBJ2-1; the D gene is possibly TRBD1 (5 bases). Germline V CDR1 and CDR2: ENHRY, SYGVKD. Trimming shortened V by 11 bases and J by 5 bases, and 13 bases separated the two germline ends. The CDR3 consists of 12 residues. DNA of the CDR3: TGTGCCTCGCAACAGGTGAACAATGAGCAGTTCTTC. The encoded protein is CASQQVNNEQFF.

This clonotype was found many times. This chain connects TRBV4-1 to TRBJ1-2, with TRBD1 matching over 7 bases. The V and J ends lost 0 bases and 2 bases, in that order; junction bases with no gene match: 3. This CDR3 has 15 residues. Germline CDR1 is MGHRA and CDR2 is YSYEKL. The CDR3 DNA reads as TGCGCCAGCAGCCAAGAACTGGGACAGAACTATGGCTACACCTTC. It codes for CASSQELGQNYGYTF.

This clonotype is a singleton in its sample. The chain has TRBV5-1 and TRBJ2-1; 9 bases match TRBD2. The CDR3 is 15 residues long. Germline V CDR1 and CDR2: SGHRS, YFSETQ. V trimming: 5 bases; J trimming: 10 bases; junction bases outside the gene matches: 13. In nucleotides, the CDR3 is TGCGCCAGCAGGGCCCCGGGGACTAGCAGCAAGGAGCAGTTCTTC. The encoded protein is CASRAPGTSSKEQFF. Filled out from reference TRBV5-1 and TRBJ2-1, the complete variable domain reads KAGVTQTPRYLIKTRGQQVTLSCSPISGHRSVSWYQQTPGQGLQFLFEYFSETQRNKGNFPGRFSGRQFSNSRSEMNVSTLELGDSALYLCASRAPGTSSKEQFFGPGTRLTVL.

The chain carries TRBV2 and TRBJ2-5; the D gene could be TRBD1 or TRBD2 (7 bases each). The CDR3 length is 16 residues. The germline gives CDR1 SNHLY, CDR2 FYNNEI. Between the trimmed V and J ends, which lost 4 bases and 4 bases, there was a span of 19 bases. The CDR3 loop is CASSALRGGVGETQYF. CDR3 sequence (DNA): TGTGCCAGCAGTGCTCTCAGGGGGGGCGTGGGAGAGACCCAGTACTTC.

The chain joins TRBV20-1 to TRBJ1-3; TRBD1 matches at 12 bases. The CDR3 covers 16 residues. J gave up 4 bases and V 5 bases, and 9 bases lay outside the gene matches. Per the germline V gene, CDR1 is DFQATT and CDR2 is SNEGSKA (reference sequence). DNA of the CDR3: TGCAGTGCTCATTTTCCGGGACAGGGGGCCGGAAACACCATATATTTT. It yields the protein CSAHFPGQGAGNTIYF.

V usage is TRBV27 and J usage is TRBJ1-5; possible D gene TRBD1, 6 bases. This CDR3 comprises 13 residues. Germline V gene data show CDR1 as MNHEY and CDR2 as SMNVEV (reference sequence). This chain's CDR3 is CATATGWGQPQHF. CDR3 nucleotides: TGTGCTACTGCAACAGGGTGGGGTCAGCCCCAGCATTTT.

The table lists this clonotype with a few counts. This sequence joins TRBV5-1 and TRBJ1-1; TRBD1 is a possible D gene (6 bases). V dropped 4 bases and J dropped 1 base, with 11 bases sitting between them. CDR1 is SGHRS and CDR2 is YFSETQ in the germline V gene. The CDR3 length is 14 residues. The CDR3 sequence is CASSGGQANTEAFF. CDR3 nucleotide sequence: TGCGCCAGCAGCGGGGGACAAGCGAACACTGAAGCTTTCTTT.

Worth noting for this clonotype: A much bigger clone sits one base away, suggesting this may be a read error. The chain combines TRBV12-3 or TRBV12-4 with TRBJ2-7; maybe TRBD1 (6 bases). The CDR3 is made up of 12 amino acids. The V gene lost 7 bases and the J gene lost 0 bases, with 7 bases spanning the gap. For the CDR3, the DNA is TGTGCCAGCAACAGGGACTCCTACGAGCAGTACTTC. This gives the protein CASNRDSYEQYF.

The V and J genes are TRBV27 and TRBJ1-6; no reliable D call. V gave up 2 bases and J gave up 9 bases, with 14 bases separating them. The germline gives CDR1 MNHEY, CDR2 SMNVEV (reference sequence). This CDR3 region has 15 residues. The CDR3 loop reads CASSLDSSIASPLHF. The CDR3 nucleotides read TGTGCCAGCAGTTTAGACTCCTCTATAGCTTCACCCCTCCACTTT.

This clonotype was observed at least ten times. This rearrangement joins TRBV4-1 to TRBJ1-5; D is ambiguous. CDR1 is MGHRA and CDR2 is YSYEKL in the germline V gene. V was shortened by 2 bases and J by 2 bases, with 13 bases between the two germline ends. This CDR3 is 16 amino acids long. The CDR3: CASSQTITRGNQPQHF. CDR3 DNA sequence: TGCGCCAGCAGCCAAACCATCACGAGGGGCAATCAGCCCCAGCATTTT.

Concerning this clonotype itself: A junction end diverges from the germline sequence, so it may reflect a read error. CDR3 coding DNA: TGTGCCGGCAGCCTACGGACAGGGACTGGGGCCAACGTCCTGACTTTC. Its translation: CAGSLRTGTGANVLTF. The V gene is TRBV7-3, the J gene TRBJ2-6, with 8 bases lining up with TRBD1. CDR3 length: 16 residues. Germline V lookup: CDR1 SGHTA, CDR2 FQGTGA.

This clonotype was detected many times. The rearrangement joins TRBV12-3 or TRBV12-4 to TRBJ2-7, with TRBD2 as a possible D gene (6 bases). Trimming cost V 6 bases and J 0 bases, with 9 bases left between them. CDR3 length: 13 amino acids. The CDR3: CASREGTSYEQYF. CDR3 coding DNA: TGTGCCAGCAGGGAGGGTACCTCCTACGAGCAGTACTTC.

The chain is built from TRBV6-1 and TRBJ1-1; 8 positions agree with TRBD1. The CDR3 runs to 17 residues. The germline gives CDR1 MNHNS, CDR2 SASEGT. The junction had 11 bases not matched to a gene; V was cut back by 5 bases and J by 0 bases. The CDR3 is CASSRQGWGNMNTEAFF. In nucleotides, the CDR3 is TGTGCCAGCAGTAGACAGGGGTGGGGAAACATGAACACTGAAGCTTTCTTT.